This T cell receptor beta chain stems from a study of blood T cell repertoires in COVID-19. Recovered Cohort 3 donors showed two negative PCRs, clearance, or symptom resolution. This CDR3 region has 13 residues. Germline CDR1 and CDR2: LNHDA and SQIVND (reference sequence). Trimming removed 9 bases at V and 7 bases at J, with 13 bases between. Here immunoSEQ multiplex PCR was the method, and the copy in TCRdb shows in-frame clones only, minus some. The repertoire holds some 160,000 clones, around 89% seen once, with 5% to 8.5% in the top ten. Sequenced input: PBMCs or T cells enriched from blood (not recorded which). The TCR was taken from a woman between 50 and 59 years old who had recovered from COVID-19. V is TRBV19 and J is TRBJ1-6; D gene ambiguous. CDR3 region: CASNPQQNSPLHF. The CDR3 coding sequence is TGTGCCAGCAACCCCCAACAGAATTCACCCCTCCACTTT.